A selection of T cell receptor beta chains follows, all from one sample in a study of T cells in Graves' hyperthyroidism and ophthalmopathy. MiXCR, run by TCRdb on the multiplex PCR reads, gives a single entry per CDR3 protein. The table lists fewer than 600,000 distinct CDR3 sequences, about 15% of them singletons. Sample: blood. Receptors originate from a woman in her thirties or forties with Graves' hyperthyroidism. Each CDR3 is given with its conserved first and last residue.

V	J	length	CDR3
TRBV12-3/TRBV12-4	TRBJ1-6	16	CASSLGNTGINSPLHF
TRBV12-3/TRBV12-4	TRBJ2-3	18	CASSLGAFGLAGGNTQYF
TRBV13	TRBJ2-7	16	CASIPGTSGRAYEQYF
TRBV6-6	TRBJ2-3	17	CASSYSTSKSGSDTQYF
TRBV3-1	TRBJ2-2	11	CASSSFGELFF
TRBV5-1	TRBJ2-1	16	CASSSSGGAPGNEQFF
TRBV28	TRBJ2-7	16	CASSLPMGQGSYEQYF
TRBV4-1	TRBJ2-3	16	CASSNSGTGGTDTQYF
TRBV12-3/TRBV12-4	TRBJ2-7	13	CASRPDSSYEQYF
TRBV12-3/TRBV12-4	TRBJ2-7	12	CASSFRDYEQYF
TRBV20-1	TRBJ2-3	16	CSAGGNGLAGIDTQYF
TRBV7-2	TRBJ1-4	13	CASSLVHGEKLFF
TRBV29-1	TRBJ2-3	16	CSVWDGRGVSTDTQYF
TRBV4-1	TRBJ2-3	16	CASRQLAGVSTDTQYF
TRBV19	TRBJ2-2	17	CASRNVGPGFSTGELFF
TRBV7-9	TRBJ2-3	15	CASSLPLRDTDTQYF
TRBV6-2/TRBV6-3	TRBJ2-1	14	CASGGGVRYNEQFF
TRBV5-1	TRBJ2-7	18	CASSLGQGVPGTLYEQYF
TRBV18	TRBJ1-4	17	CASSPDLPGAANEKLFF
TRBV12-3/TRBV12-4	TRBJ1-5	14	CASAQGARNQPQHF
TRBV13	TRBJ2-1	15	CASSDVQGSYNEQFF
TRBV3-1	TRBJ2-5	13	CASSQGGQGTQYF
TRBV28	TRBJ2-2	15	CASSLYVGGTGELFF
TRBV20-1	TRBJ2-1	16	CSATGTSGRDYNEQFF
TRBV19	TRBJ2-1	15	CASSTSGSSRNEQFF
TRBV20-1	TRBJ1-1	10	CSARGEEAFF
TRBV7-2	TRBJ2-1	16	CASSLELQGPYNKQFF
TRBV6-1	TRBJ1-1	13	CASSMDRDTEAFF
TRBV20-1	TRBJ1-1	14	CSARDTRVNTEAFF
TRBV18	TRBJ2-1	17	CASSPAGGGISYNEQFF
TRBV2	TRBJ2-7	15	CASSPNSGPFYEQYF
TRBV29-1	TRBJ2-3	14	CSVVVGGRSDTQYF
TRBV24-1	TRBJ2-7	16	CATSDSRTGGDYEQYF
TRBV7-9	TRBJ2-1	17	CASSLIGGLAGYNEQFF
TRBV28	TRBJ2-7	15	CASSPPGRGQGEQYF
TRBV12-3/TRBV12-4	TRBJ2-1	13	CASTASSYNEQFF
TRBV27	TRBJ2-7	16	CASSFLSPTGTYEQYF
TRBV14	TRBJ2-1	14	CASSQPDSYNEQFF
TRBV6-5	TRBJ2-7	15	CASSYVQGQGYEQYF
TRBV28	TRBJ1-1	15	CASSLLGSLNTEAFF